Listed below are T cell receptor beta chains from one sample, sequenced in a study of memory CD4+ T cells and cytomegalovirus serostatus. This table comes from immunoSEQ multiplex PCR, and its TCRdb copy is limited to in-frame clones, with some not included. The sample holds about 38,000 clones, less than 80% seen once. The sequenced sample was memory CD4+ T cells from blood. All receptors come from an adult in good health and CMV-seropositive. Each CDR3 is given with its conserved first and last residue. The D gene is left open where the match is weak. Rows may omit the clone size; those that give it use once, few, many or a size class.

>TRBV6-5|.|once|TRBJ2-1
TGTGCCAGCAGTTACTCCGCAGGGCATGAGCAGTTCTTC
CASSYSAGHEQFF
>TRBV5-8|TRBD2|.|TRBJ2-3
TGTGCCAGCAGGGGGATGCGACTAGCGGGGGGGAGGACAGATACGCAGTATTTT
CASRGMRLAGGRTDTQYF
>TRBV5-1|TRBD1|.|TRBJ1-1
TGCGCCAGCAGCTTACAAGACAGGGGCCTAACTGAAGCTTTCTTT
CASSLQDRGLTEAFF
>TRBV11-1|.|once|TRBJ1-3
TGTGCCAGCAGCCTGGAGACGACGATGAATTACGCTGGAAACACCATATATTTT
CASSLETTMNYAGNTIYF
>TRBV5-8|.|.|TRBJ2-7
TGTGCCAGCAGCCCCGGGACTTCGGTGGGGCAGTACTTC
CASSPGTSVGQYF
>TRBV11-2|TRBD1|.|TRBJ2-1
TGTGCCAGCAGCTTAGAAGGGGGCGCGTCCGTTGAGCAGTTCTTC
CASSLEGGASVEQFF
>TRBV5-6|.|.|TRBJ1-1
TGTGCCAGCAGCTTTGCGGGGAACTCTGAAGCTTTCTTT
CASSFAGNSEAFF
>TRBV6-5|.|.|TRBJ1-2
TGTGCCAGCAGGCCCGCGGGCGGGGGAGGCTACACCTTC
CASRPAGGGGYTF
>TRBV7-2|.|.|TRBJ2-2
TGTGCCAGCAGCTTAGTCGGGAGAGACACCGGGGAGCTGTTTTTT
CASSLVGRDTGELFF
>TRBV5-5|.|.|TRBJ1-2
TGTGCCAGCAGCTTGGCCCCAGGACGGAGAACCTATGGCTACACCTTC
CASSLAPGRRTYGYTF
>TRBV18|.|.|TRBJ1-2
TGTGCCAGCTCGGCAGGGGTCCCTGGCTACACCTTC
CASSAGVPGYTF
>TRBV10-1|TRBD1|.|TRBJ2-2
TGCGCCAGCAGTGAACGGACAGGGGAGGACACCGGGGAGCTGTTTTTT
CASSERTGEDTGELFF
>TRBV5-1|.|.|TRBJ1-4
TGCGCCAGCAGCTTGGAAGCGCCGGAACTTGGGGAAAAACTGTTTTTT
CASSLEAPELGEKLFF
>TRBV6-5|.|.|TRBJ1-5
TGTGCCAGCAGTTACGGCCGGCCCGGCCAGCCCCAGCATTTT
CASSYGRPGQPQHF
>TRBV18|TRBD1|.|TRBJ1-5
TGTGCCAGCTCACCTAACGGACAGGGGCTAAATCAGCCCCAGCATTTT
CASSPNGQGLNQPQHF